Listed here is a single TCR beta chain. Its antigen is not known. The entry originates in a study of a mutant IDH1 vaccine in newly diagnosed glioma. Across the whole study: Of the patients given treatment, 62.5% were male and about 40% were female, and a mean age of about 44 years was recorded. Every participant had undergone radiotherapy, temozolomide, or both before, and most underwent both. Regarding the study as a whole: Whatever changes occurred in top peripheral T cell clonotypes seemed unrelated to pseudoprogression.

The CDR3 is made up of 15 amino acids. V shed 1 base and J shed 2 bases, with 10 bases lying between them. Germline V gene data show CDR1 as MGHRA and CDR2 as YSYEKL. Data came from immunoSEQ multiplex PCR; TCRdb stores just in-frame clones and leaves some out. Of around 64,000 clones detected, more than 70% appear once; the ten largest clones hold approximately 4.2%. This sample's time point: baseline, week 1 (first vaccination visit). Treatment in this sample: pre-vaccination baseline after standard-of-care therapy. The V call is TRBV4-1, the J call TRBJ2-3; D perhaps matches TRBD1 (5 bases). The clonotype originates from a young woman with glioma. Some clones in this sample may be carry-over from other donors' samples. This sample comprised peripheral blood mononuclear cells (PBMCs), obtained from a glioma patient treated with radiotherapy, temozolomide or both. This chain's CDR3 is CASSQVGRITDTQYF. CDR3 in DNA: TGCGCCAGCAGCCAAGTGGGGCGGATCACAGATACGCAGTATTTT.